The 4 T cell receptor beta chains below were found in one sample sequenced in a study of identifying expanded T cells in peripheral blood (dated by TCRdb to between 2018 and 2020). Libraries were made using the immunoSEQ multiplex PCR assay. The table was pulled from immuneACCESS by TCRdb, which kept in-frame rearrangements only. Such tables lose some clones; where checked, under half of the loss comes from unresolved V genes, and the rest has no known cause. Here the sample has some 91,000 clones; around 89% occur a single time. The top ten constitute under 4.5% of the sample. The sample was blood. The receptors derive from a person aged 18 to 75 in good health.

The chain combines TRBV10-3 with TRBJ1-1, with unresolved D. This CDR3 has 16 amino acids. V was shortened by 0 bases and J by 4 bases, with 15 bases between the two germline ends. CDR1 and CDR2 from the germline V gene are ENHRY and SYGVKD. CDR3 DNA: TGTGCCATCAGTGAGTCGATCCCGGGGTTTTCCACTGAAGCTTTCTTT. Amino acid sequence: CAISESIPGFSTEAFF.

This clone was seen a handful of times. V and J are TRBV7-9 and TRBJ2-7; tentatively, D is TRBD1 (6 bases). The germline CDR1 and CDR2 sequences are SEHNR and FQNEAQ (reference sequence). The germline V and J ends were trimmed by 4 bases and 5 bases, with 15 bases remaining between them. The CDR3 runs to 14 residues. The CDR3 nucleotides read TGTGCCAGCAGCTCTTACACAGGGTTTCACGAGCAGTACTTC. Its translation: CASSSYTGFHEQYF.

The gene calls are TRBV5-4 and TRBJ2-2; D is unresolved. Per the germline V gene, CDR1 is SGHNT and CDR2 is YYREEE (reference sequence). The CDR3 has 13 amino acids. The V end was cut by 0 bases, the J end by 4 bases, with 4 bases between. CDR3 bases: TGTGCCAGCAGCTTGGCTGCCACCGGGGAGCTGTTTTTT. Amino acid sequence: CASSLAATGELFF.

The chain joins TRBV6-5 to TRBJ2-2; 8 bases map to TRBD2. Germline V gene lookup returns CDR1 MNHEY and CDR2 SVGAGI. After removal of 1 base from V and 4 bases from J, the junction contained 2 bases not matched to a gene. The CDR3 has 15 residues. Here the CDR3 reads CASSYFGGATGELFF. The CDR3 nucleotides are TGTGCCAGCAGTTACTTCGGGGGGGCCACCGGGGAGCTGTTTTTT.